Following are 11 T cell receptor beta chains from one sample sequenced in a study of cytomegalovirus exposure and HLA in healthy donors. 13 Jbeta primers and 60 Vbeta primers were used for the PCR. Repertoires were generated with immunoSEQ multiplex PCR, while TCRdb's copy carries only in-frame clones and drops some. The table lists around 130,000 clones, roughly 80% of them singletons, with more than 2% in the top ten. The sequencing input was PBMCs. These receptor sequences come from a man aged 30-40 years in good health and CMV-seronegative.

This chain joins TRBV2 and TRBJ2-5; a possible D gene is TRBD1 (6 bases). Germline values: CDR1 SNHLY, CDR2 FYNNEI. The V end lost 6 bases, the J end lost 3 bases, and 11 bases lay between the germline ends. The CDR3 is 13 amino acids. DNA for the CDR3: TGTGCCAGCAGCATACAGGGAGAAGAGACCCAGTACTTC. Residues: CASSIQGEETQYF.

CDR3 sequence (DNA): TGCGCCAGCAGTGAGATAGCGGGTCTCTACAATGAGCAGTTCTTC. This translates into CASSEIAGLYNEQFF. J is TRBJ2-1 and V is TRBV10-1; 7 bases are a match to TRBD2. The J segment lost 3 bases and the V segment lost 2 bases, leaving 4 bases of the junction unmatched. The CDR3 contains 15 residues. The V gene's germline CDR1 is WNHNN and CDR2 SYGVQD (reference sequence).

The chain combines TRBV5-1 with TRBJ1-5; a possible D gene is TRBD1 (6 bases). There are 16 residues in the CDR3. V was clipped by 0 bases and J by 5 bases, with 15 bases between them. The germline CDR1 and CDR2 sequences are SGHRS and YFSETQ. The CDR3 reads CASSLERDRPDQPQHF. Written as DNA, the CDR3 is TGCGCCAGCAGCTTGGAAAGAGACAGGCCCGATCAGCCCCAGCATTTT.

V and J are TRBV4-1 and TRBJ1-6; tentatively, D is TRBD1 (5 bases). With 1 base removed from V and 12 bases from J, the gap between germline ends came to 22 bases. The CDR3 extends over 17 amino acids. Germline values: CDR1 MGHRA, CDR2 YSYEKL. The CDR3 region is CASSQVGQGPRGVPLHF. As DNA, the CDR3 is TGCGCCAGCAGCCAAGTAGGTCAGGGACCCCGGGGGGTACCCCTCCACTTT.

The genes are TRBV10-3 and TRBJ1-1, with a tentative D call TRBD1 (5 bases). CDR1 ENHRY and CDR2 SYGVKD come from the germline V gene. Trimming pared 11 bases from V and 1 base from J, leaving 14 bases between. The CDR3 totals 13 residues. The CDR3 DNA follows: TGTGCCTCGACAAGGGGTCCGAACACTGAAGCTTTCTTT. This gives the protein CASTRGPNTEAFF.

CDR3 loop: CASGVDRRDIQYF. CDR3 in DNA: TGTGCCAGTGGCGTGGACAGGAGAGACATTCAGTACTTC. V gene TRBV19 combines with J gene TRBJ2-4, with TRBD1 matching 7 bases. The CDR3 contains 13 residues. The ends lost 8 bases at V and 8 bases at J; junction bases unmatched: 9. The germline CDR1 and CDR2 sequences are LNHDA and SQIVND (reference sequence).

This chain links TRBV27 with TRBJ2-7; no reliable D call. The V end lost 2 bases, the J end lost 0 bases, and 8 bases lay between the germline ends. CDR1 and CDR2 from the germline V gene are MNHEY and SMNVEV (reference sequence). CDR3 length: 14 residues. The CDR3: CASSLISSSYEQYF. CDR3 bases: TGTGCCAGCAGTTTAATCTCTAGCTCCTACGAGCAGTACTTC.

The J gene is TRBJ2-5, the V gene TRBV2; 8 nucleotides align to TRBD1. The germline CDR1 and CDR2 sequences are SNHLY and FYNNEI. The CDR3 spans 13 residues. J gave up 5 bases and V 10 bases, and 9 bases lay outside the gene matches. CDR3 protein: CANRDRWGETQYF. In DNA form, the CDR3 reads TGTGCCAACAGGGACAGGTGGGGGGAGACCCAGTACTTC.

The chain employs TRBV6-4 and TRBJ2-1; 7 nucleotides align to TRBD2. The CDR3 length is 13 residues. Germline V gene sequence: CDR1 MRHNA, CDR2 SNTAGT. The V gene end was trimmed by 8 bases and the J gene end by 9 bases; junction bases not matched to a gene: 10. Written as DNA, the CDR3 is TGTGCCAGCCGACCTAGCGGAAGGGGTGAGCAGTTCTTC. Residues: CASRPSGRGEQFF.

The V call is TRBV18, the J call TRBJ2-2; tentative D call: TRBD1 (6 bases). V was shortened by 4 bases and J by 5 bases, with 14 bases between the two germline ends. CDR1 is KGHSH and CDR2 is LQKENI in the germline V gene. This CDR3 has 15 residues. The CDR3 DNA reads TGTGCCAGCTCACAACTCCTACAGGGAACCGGGGAGCTGTTTTTT. Its translation: CASSQLLQGTGELFF.

CDR3 region: CASSLSRGREQYF. The CDR3 coding sequence is TGTGCCAGCAGCTTATCCAGGGGGCGGGAGCAGTACTTC. The V call is TRBV5-6, the J call TRBJ2-7, with TRBD1 matching over 8 bases. The length of the CDR3 is 13 residues. V lost 2 bases to trimming and J lost 7 bases; unmatched junction nucleotides: 5. The germline V gene has CDR1 SGHDT and CDR2 YYEEEE.